This T cell receptor beta chain was found in a study of breast tumors, draining lymph nodes, adjacent tissues. Overall study findings and caveats: Compared with basal-like, luminal-like tumors shared significantly more repertoire with nontumor tissue.

TCRdb re-called the multiplex PCR reads with MiXCR, one entry per CDR3 protein. The table has hundreds of thousands of distinct CDR3 sequences, 32% seen once. Regarding this clonotype: The antigen remains unidentified. The junction departs from the called germline gene at one end, perhaps through a read error.

Breast cancer patients provided tissue from their axillary draining lymph nodes. The source of this sequence is a female donor with breast cancer. Some clones in this sample may be carry-over from other donors' samples. The sample was axillary lymph node tissue.

The CDR3, as DNA: TGTGCCAGCAGCTTGGACAGCTTTAATGAAAAACTGCTTTTT. Its translation: CASSLDSFNEKLLF. The chain couples TRBV11-2 to TRBJ1-4, with D maybe TRBD1 (6 bases). Germline assignment: CDR1 SGHAT and CDR2 FQNNGV. This CDR3 is 14 amino acids long.